Below, 27 T cell receptor beta chains from the same sample are listed, as sequenced in a study of technical replicates of blood from a few donors. Sequenced by immunoSEQ multiplex PCR; TCRdb stores in-frame clones only, minus some. The table has 7,500 to 8,500 clones, 75% to 90% seen once. The source material was PBMCs. The receptors were gathered from a human donor in good health.

The chain recombines TRBV27 with TRBJ2-7; TRBD2 is a possible D gene (6 bases). Germline CDR1 reads MNHEY; CDR2 reads SMNVEV (reference sequence). V lost 3 bases, J lost 1 base, and 13 bases lay in between. CDR3 length equals 15 residues. CDR3 amino acids: CASSFGGIPSYEQYF. CDR3 coding DNA: TGTGCCAGCAGTTTCGGCGGGATTCCGTCCTACGAGCAGTACTTC.

This sequence joins TRBV30 and TRBJ1-6; 7 positions match TRBD1. This CDR3 contains 12 residues. V trimming: 8 bases; J trimming: 10 bases; junction bases outside the gene matches: 8. In germline, CDR1 is GTSNPN, CDR2 SVGIG (reference sequence). In DNA form, the CDR3 reads TGTGCCGGGCGACAGGGTCCCTCACCCCTCCACTTT. The encoded protein is CAGRQGPSPLHF.

This clone has only one observation. V is TRBV29-1 and J is TRBJ1-1, with a weak D call TRBD1 (5 bases). Germline-derived CDR1 and CDR2 are SQVTM and ANQGSEA. There are 12 residues in the CDR3. Trimming shortened V by 4 bases and J by 4 bases, and 10 bases separated the two germline ends. The CDR3 is CSVGGSSTEAFF. CDR3 DNA sequence: TGCAGCGTTGGGGGCTCATCCACTGAAGCTTTCTTT. Drawing the rest from reference TRBV29-1 and TRBJ1-1, the complete variable domain is SAVISQKPSRDICQRGTSLTIQCQVDSQVTMMFWYRQQPGQSLTLIATANQGSEATYESGFVIDKFPISRPNLTFSTLTVSNMSPEDSSIYLCSVGGSSTEAFFGQGTRLTVV.

In nucleotides, the CDR3 is TGTGCCAGCAGCTTACGACTAGCGGGAACCGGAGAGACCCAGTACTTC. Encoded protein: CASSLRLAGTGETQYF. V is TRBV11-1 and J is TRBJ2-5; the match to TRBD2 covers 11 bases. Germline-derived CDR1 and CDR2 are SGHAT and FQDESV (reference sequence). There are 16 residues in the CDR3. The V and J ends lost 2 bases and 4 bases, in that order; junction bases with no gene match: 6.

CDR3 in DNA: TGTGCCAGCAGTCAAGACAGGGACACTGAAGCTTTCTTT. Protein product: CASSQDRDTEAFF. The rearrangement uses TRBV2 and TRBJ1-1; 7 positions match TRBD1. Unmatched junction bases numbered 3, after V lost 5 bases and J lost 3 bases. The CDR3 runs 13 residues. Germline V gives CDR1 SNHLY, CDR2 FYNNEI.

The chain uses TRBV25-1 and TRBJ1-2, with TRBD1 matching over 11 bases. Trimming took 5 bases from V and 7 from J; bases not matched to a gene: 3. This CDR3 region has 13 residues. Germline CDR1 is MGHDK and CDR2 is SYGVNS. As DNA, the CDR3 is TGTGCCAGCAGTTGGACAGGGGGCTTTGGCTACACCTTC. This gives the protein CASSWTGGFGYTF.

This clone was counted once. This sequence joins TRBV6-5 and TRBJ2-2, with 12 bases aligning to TRBD2. Looked up from germline, CDR1 is MNHEY and CDR2 is SVGAGI. V trimming: 4 bases; J trimming: 5 bases; junction bases outside the gene matches: 2. This CDR3 spans 15 amino acids. CDR3 nucleotides: TGTGCCAGCAGTTTAGGACTAGCGGGGACCGGGGAGCTGTTTTTT. Encoded protein: CASSLGLAGTGELFF.

V gene TRBV6-5 combines with J gene TRBJ2-1, with 9 bases that match TRBD1. Unmatched junction bases numbered 7, after V lost 4 bases and J lost 9 bases. From germline, CDR1 is MNHEY and CDR2 SVGAGI. This CDR3 is 14 amino acids long. The CDR3 nucleotides read TGTGCCAGCAGTTCCCCCGGGACAGGGAGTGAGCAGTTCTTC. It codes for CASSSPGTGSEQFF.

The CDR3 sequence is CASRRPGLAPTGELFF. In nucleotides, the CDR3 is TGTGCCAGCAGGCGCCCGGGACTAGCGCCCACCGGGGAGCTGTTTTTT. The chain is built from TRBV11-2 and TRBJ2-2; 10 bases are shared with TRBD2. Looked up from germline, CDR1 is SGHAT and CDR2 is FQNNGV. The CDR3 has 16 residues. V shed 6 bases and J 4 bases; nucleotides not matched to a gene: 8.

The chain links TRBV5-1 to TRBJ2-2; no firm D call. This CDR3 is 13 amino acids long. In germline, CDR1 is SGHRS, CDR2 YFSETQ. Between the trimmed V and J ends, which lost 1 base and 3 bases, there was a span of 4 bases. This chain's CDR3 is CASSLPDTGELFF. DNA of the CDR3: TGCGCCAGCAGCTTGCCAGACACCGGGGAGCTGTTTTTT.

The chain combines TRBV30 with TRBJ2-7; 8 positions agree with TRBD1. CDR1 is GTSNPN, CDR2 SVGIG, per germline (reference sequence). This CDR3 region has 14 residues. V lost 2 bases, J lost 6 bases, and 9 bases stayed unmatched. The DNA for the CDR3 is TGTGCCTGGAGTAATCAGGGGGCCTCGGGCGAGCAGTACTTC. Its translation is CAWSNQGASGEQYF.

The J gene is TRBJ2-7, the V gene TRBV20-1; D might be TRBD2 (5 bases). Between the trimmed V and J ends, which lost 6 bases and 6 bases, there was a span of 12 bases. This CDR3 is 11 amino acids long. The germline CDR1 and CDR2 sequences are DFQATT and SNEGSKA (reference sequence). The CDR3 DNA sequence: TGCAGTGCCGCGTGGGGAGCCGAGCAGTACTTC. Translation: CSAAWGAEQYF.

This clone was found a few times. The chain recombines TRBV6-5 with TRBJ2-7; TRBD2 agrees at 14 bases. The germline V gene has CDR1 MNHEY and CDR2 SVGAGI. CDR3 length equals 14 residues. The trim removed 7 bases at V and 6 bases at J, leaving 5 bases unmatched. This CDR3 is CASTPGLAGVEQYF. CDR3 bases: TGTGCCAGCACCCCGGGACTAGCGGGAGTCGAGCAGTACTTC.

CDR3 bases: TGTGCCAGCAGCCCCGGACAGGGTAGAGAGACCCAGTACTTC. Its translation is CASSPGQGRETQYF. The chain recombines TRBV5-8 with TRBJ2-5; 8 bases fit TRBD1. The CDR3 is 14 residues long. Germline assignment: CDR1 SGHTS and CDR2 YDEGEE. V was pared by 4 bases and J by 4 bases, with 6 bases of the junction left unmatched.

This clone showed up just once. V and J are TRBV11-2 and TRBJ1-1; D is undetermined. Trimming removed 5 bases at V and 7 bases at J, with 8 bases between. The CDR3 has 11 amino acids. Germline V gene data show CDR1 as SGHAT and CDR2 as FQNNGV. The CDR3 DNA reads TGTGCCAGCAGCCTACTCGGTGAAGCTTTCTTT. It encodes CASSLLGEAFF.

The chain employs TRBV2 and TRBJ2-3; unclear D gene. Germline assignment: CDR1 SNHLY and CDR2 FYNNEI. The CDR3 loop spans 14 amino acids. V lost 1 base and J 4 bases, leaving 9 bases between the germline ends. CDR3 coding DNA: TGTGCCAGCAGTGAAGTGGGTCAGGCAGATACGCAGTATTTT. Protein: CASSEVGQADTQYF.

CDR3 in amino acids: CASSTGTGTNTIYF. CDR3 in DNA: TGTGCCAGCAGCACCGGGACAGGGACAAACACCATATATTTT. The chain employs TRBV6-6 and TRBJ1-3; 9 bases agree with TRBD1. Germline V gene data show CDR1 as MNHNY and CDR2 as SVGAGI (reference sequence). The CDR3 loop spans 14 amino acids. Losses at the gene ends were 6 bases for V and 6 bases for J; bases not matched to a gene: 6.

The DNA for the CDR3 is TGTGCCTCCGGACAGGGGGCGCAAAATGAGCAGTTCTTC. Residues: CASGQGAQNEQFF. The rearrangement joins TRBV30 to TRBJ2-1; TRBD1 matches at 11 bases. The V gene end was trimmed by 7 bases and the J gene end by 7 bases; junction bases not matched to a gene: 6. The CDR3 sequence is 13 residues long. Germline V gene lookup returns CDR1 GTSNPN and CDR2 SVGIG (reference sequence).

V gene TRBV29-1 combines with J gene TRBJ1-2; D ambiguous. This CDR3 spans 13 amino acids. Germline V lookup: CDR1 SQVTM, CDR2 ANQGSEA. The germline V and J ends were trimmed by 0 bases and 2 bases, with 7 bases remaining between them. The CDR3 DNA reads as TGCAGCGTTGAAGAACGGGTAAACTATGGCTACACCTTC. It yields the protein CSVEERVNYGYTF.

This clone showed up just once. The CDR3 region is CASSQNDRVSYEQYF. The CDR3 bases are TGCGCCAGCAGCCAAAACGACAGGGTCTCCTACGAGCAGTACTTC. The chain joins TRBV4-1 to TRBJ2-7; 7 bases line up with TRBD1. Germline V gene lookup returns CDR1 MGHRA and CDR2 YSYEKL. CDR3 length: 15 residues. The V and J ends lost 2 bases and 0 bases, in that order; junction bases with no gene match: 4.

J is TRBJ2-7 and V is TRBV11-3; 10 bases map to TRBD1. V lost 1 base, J lost 3 bases, and 3 bases stayed unmatched. Germline loops: CDR1 SGHNT, CDR2 YENEEA. This CDR3 has 15 residues. CDR3 nucleotide sequence: TGTGCCAGCAGCTTAGGAGGACAGGGGGTCTACGAGCAGTACTTC. This encodes CASSLGGQGVYEQYF.

The CDR3 spells CASSFLGQGINEQFF. The CDR3, as DNA: TGCGCCAGCAGCTTCCTAGGACAGGGAATTAATGAGCAGTTCTTC. V usage is TRBV5-1 and J usage is TRBJ2-1; TRBD1 matches at 8 bases. The CDR3 length is 15 residues. The ends lost 2 bases at V and 7 bases at J; junction bases unmatched: 8. In germline, CDR1 is SGHRS, CDR2 YFSETQ. Complete variable domain (other parts from reference TRBV5-1 and TRBJ2-1): KAGVTQTPRYLIKTRGQQVTLSCSPISGHRSVSWYQQTPGQGLQFLFEYFSETQRNKGNFPGRFSGRQFSNSRSEMNVSTLELGDSALYLCASSFLGQGINEQFFGPGTRLTVL.

The chain is built from TRBV6-1 and TRBJ2-2; D gene uncertain. Germline V gene data show CDR1 as MNHNS and CDR2 as SASEGT. The CDR3 consists of 13 residues. With 2 bases removed from V and 5 bases from J, the gap between germline ends came to 6 bases. The CDR3 reads CASSESLTGELFF. Written as DNA, the CDR3 is TGTGCCAGCAGTGAATCCCTAACCGGGGAGCTGTTTTTT.

V is TRBV9 and J is TRBJ1-4, with D uncertain. Germline V gene lookup returns CDR1 SGDLS and CDR2 YYNGEE. Trimming removed 5 bases from V and 3 bases from J, with 14 bases in between. This CDR3 comprises 15 residues. The CDR3 spells CASSAVGRSNEKLFF. The CDR3 DNA sequence: TGTGCCAGCAGTGCCGTGGGCAGGTCTAATGAAAAACTGTTTTTT.

V usage is TRBV2 and J usage is TRBJ1-4, with 10 nucleotides matching TRBD1. Germline CDR1 and CDR2: SNHLY and FYNNEI. This CDR3 comprises 15 residues. V shed 11 bases and J 0 bases; nucleotides not matched to a gene: 6. CDR3 coding DNA: TGTGCCTCCAGGACAGGGGGGGCAACTAATGAAAAACTGTTTTTT. Translation gives CASRTGGATNEKLFF.

The rearrangement joins TRBV10-1 to TRBJ1-2; D ambiguous. CDR3 length: 12 residues. The germline gives CDR1 WNHNN, CDR2 SYGVQD (reference sequence). V was cut by 4 bases and J by 3 bases, with 6 bases left in between. CDR3 DNA: TGCGCCAGCAGTGCCGGTGACTATGGCTACACCTTC. Translating it yields CASSAGDYGYTF.

V usage is TRBV9 and J usage is TRBJ2-7; 9 nucleotides line up with TRBD1. CDR3 length: 13 residues. Unmatched junction bases numbered 1, after V lost 0 bases and J lost 6 bases. Looked up from germline, CDR1 is SGDLS and CDR2 is YYNGEE. In DNA, the CDR3 is TGTGCCAGCAGCGTAGGACAGGGGGGCGAGCAGTACTTC. Amino acids: CASSVGQGGEQYF. Complete variable domain (other parts from reference TRBV9 and TRBJ2-7): DSGVTQTPKHLITATGQRVTLRCSPRSGDLSVYWYQQSLDQGLQFLIQYYNGEERAKGNILERFSAQQFPDLHSELNLSSLELGDSALYFCASSVGQGGEQYFGPGTRLTVT.